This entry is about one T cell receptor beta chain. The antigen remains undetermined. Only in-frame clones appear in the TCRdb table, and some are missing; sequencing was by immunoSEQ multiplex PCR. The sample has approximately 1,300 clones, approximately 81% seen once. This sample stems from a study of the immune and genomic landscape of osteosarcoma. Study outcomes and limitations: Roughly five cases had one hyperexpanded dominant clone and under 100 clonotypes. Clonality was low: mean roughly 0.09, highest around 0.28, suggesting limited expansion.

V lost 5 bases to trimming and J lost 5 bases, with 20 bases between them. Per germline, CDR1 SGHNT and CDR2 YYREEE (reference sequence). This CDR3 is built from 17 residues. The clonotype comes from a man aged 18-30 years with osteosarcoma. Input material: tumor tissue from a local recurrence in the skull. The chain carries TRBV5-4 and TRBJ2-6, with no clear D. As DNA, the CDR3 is TGTGCCAGCAGTGTCCACGCCAGACAAAGTCGGGCCAACGTCCTGACTTTC. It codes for CASSVHARQSRANVLTF.